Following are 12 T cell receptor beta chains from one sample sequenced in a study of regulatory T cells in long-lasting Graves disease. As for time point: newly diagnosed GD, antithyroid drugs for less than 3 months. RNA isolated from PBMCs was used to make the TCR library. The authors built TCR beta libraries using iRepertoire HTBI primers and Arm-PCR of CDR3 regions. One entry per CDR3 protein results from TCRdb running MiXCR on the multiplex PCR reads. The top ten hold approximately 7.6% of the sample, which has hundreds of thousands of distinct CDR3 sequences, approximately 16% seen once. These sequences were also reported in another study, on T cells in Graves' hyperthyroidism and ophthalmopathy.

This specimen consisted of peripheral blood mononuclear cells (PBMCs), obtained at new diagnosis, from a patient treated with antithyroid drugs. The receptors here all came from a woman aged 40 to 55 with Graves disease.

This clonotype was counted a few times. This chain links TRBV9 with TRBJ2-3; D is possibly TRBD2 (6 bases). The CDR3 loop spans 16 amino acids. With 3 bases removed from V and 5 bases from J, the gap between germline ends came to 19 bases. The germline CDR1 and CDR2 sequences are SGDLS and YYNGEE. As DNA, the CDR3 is TGTGCCAGCAGCGCCCTGGGGGGAGGCCTAGAAGATACGCAGTATTTT. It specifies CASSALGGGLEDTQYF.

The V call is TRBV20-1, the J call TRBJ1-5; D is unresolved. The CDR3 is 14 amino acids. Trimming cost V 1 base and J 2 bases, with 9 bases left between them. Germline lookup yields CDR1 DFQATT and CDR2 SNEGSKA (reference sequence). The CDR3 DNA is TGCAGTGCTAGAGGGTACGGGGGCAATCAGCCCCAGCATTTT. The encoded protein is CSARGYGGNQPQHF.

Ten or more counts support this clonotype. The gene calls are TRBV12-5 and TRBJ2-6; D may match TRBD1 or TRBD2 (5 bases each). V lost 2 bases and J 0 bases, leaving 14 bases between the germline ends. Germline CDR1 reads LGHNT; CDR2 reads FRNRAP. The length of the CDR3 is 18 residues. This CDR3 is CASGLPTVGGSGANVLTF. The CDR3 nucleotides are TGTGCTAGTGGTTTGCCAACAGTTGGGGGCTCTGGGGCCAACGTCCTGACTTTC.

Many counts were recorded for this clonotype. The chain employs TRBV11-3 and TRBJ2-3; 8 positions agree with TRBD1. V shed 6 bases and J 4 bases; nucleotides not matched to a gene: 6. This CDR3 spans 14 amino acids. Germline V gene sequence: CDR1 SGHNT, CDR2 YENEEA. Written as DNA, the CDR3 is TGTGCCAGCAGAGAACAGGGGGGCCCAGATACGCAGTATTTT. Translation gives CASREQGGPDTQYF.

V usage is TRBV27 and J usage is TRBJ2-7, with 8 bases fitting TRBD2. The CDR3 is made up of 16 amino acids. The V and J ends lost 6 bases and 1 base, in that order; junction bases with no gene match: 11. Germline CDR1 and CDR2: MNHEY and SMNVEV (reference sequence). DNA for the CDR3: TGTGCCAGCAGCAAAAGGAGCGGGAGTTGGTCCTACGAGCAGTACTTC. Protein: CASSKRSGSWSYEQYF.

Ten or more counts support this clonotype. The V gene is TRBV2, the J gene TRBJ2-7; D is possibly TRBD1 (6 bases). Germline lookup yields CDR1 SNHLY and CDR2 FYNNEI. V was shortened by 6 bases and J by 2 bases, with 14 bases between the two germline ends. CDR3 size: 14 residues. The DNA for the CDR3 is TGTGCCAGCAGACCCACCAGGGGAGCCTACGAGCAGTACTTC. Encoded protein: CASRPTRGAYEQYF.

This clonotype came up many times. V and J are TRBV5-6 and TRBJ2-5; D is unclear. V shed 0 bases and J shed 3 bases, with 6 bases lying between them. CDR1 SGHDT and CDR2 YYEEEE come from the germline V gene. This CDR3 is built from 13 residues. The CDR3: CASSLGPEETQYF. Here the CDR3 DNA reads TGTGCCAGCAGCTTGGGGCCGGAAGAGACCCAGTACTTC. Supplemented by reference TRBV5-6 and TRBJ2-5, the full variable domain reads DAGVTQSPTHLIKTRGQQVTLRCSPKSGHDTVSWYQQALGQGPQFIFQYYEEEERQRGNFPDRFSGHQFPNYSSELNVNALLLGDSALYLCASSLGPEETQYFGPGTRLLVL.

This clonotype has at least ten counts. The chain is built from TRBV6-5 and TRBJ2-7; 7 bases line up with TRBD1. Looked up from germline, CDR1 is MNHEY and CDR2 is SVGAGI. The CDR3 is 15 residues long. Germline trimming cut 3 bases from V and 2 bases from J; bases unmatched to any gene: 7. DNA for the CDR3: TGTGCCAGCAGTTATCCGGACAGGCCACCCTACGAGCAGTACTTC. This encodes CASSYPDRPPYEQYF.

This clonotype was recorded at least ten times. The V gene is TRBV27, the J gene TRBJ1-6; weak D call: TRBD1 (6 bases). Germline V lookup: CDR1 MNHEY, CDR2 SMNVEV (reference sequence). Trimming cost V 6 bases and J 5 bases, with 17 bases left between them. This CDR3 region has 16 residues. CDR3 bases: TGTGCCAGCAGCAGAGGTAGGGGGTGGAATAATTCACCCCTCCACTTT. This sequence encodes CASSRGRGWNNSPLHF.

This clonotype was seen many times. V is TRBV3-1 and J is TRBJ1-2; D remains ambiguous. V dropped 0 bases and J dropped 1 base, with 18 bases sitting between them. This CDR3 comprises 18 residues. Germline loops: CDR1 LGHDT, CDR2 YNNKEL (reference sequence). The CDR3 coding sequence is TGTGCCAGCAGCCAAGATAGATTGACGGAAACCGTTAACTATGGCTACACCTTC. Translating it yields CASSQDRLTETVNYGYTF.

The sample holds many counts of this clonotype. CDR3: CASSFRYITRGGQETQYF. CDR3 in DNA: TGTGCCAGCAGTTTTCGGTACATTACGCGGGGAGGACAAGAGACCCAGTACTTC. This chain uses TRBV28 with TRBJ2-5, with D perhaps TRBD2 (6 bases). The CDR3 contains 18 residues. Trimming stripped 3 bases from V and 2 bases from J, with 22 bases between. Germline CDR1 is MDHEN and CDR2 is SYDVKM.

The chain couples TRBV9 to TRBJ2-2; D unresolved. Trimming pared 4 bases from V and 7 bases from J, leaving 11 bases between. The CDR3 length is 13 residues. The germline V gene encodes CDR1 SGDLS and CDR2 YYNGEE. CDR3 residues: CASSLGWGGELFF. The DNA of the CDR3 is TGTGCCAGCAGCCTAGGTTGGGGCGGGGAGCTGTTTTTT. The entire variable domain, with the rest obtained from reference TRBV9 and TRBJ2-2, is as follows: DSGVTQTPKHLITATGQRVTLRCSPRSGDLSVYWYQQSLDQGLQFLIQYYNGEERAKGNILERFSAQQFPDLHSELNLSSLELGDSALYFCASSLGWGGELFFGEGSRLTVL.